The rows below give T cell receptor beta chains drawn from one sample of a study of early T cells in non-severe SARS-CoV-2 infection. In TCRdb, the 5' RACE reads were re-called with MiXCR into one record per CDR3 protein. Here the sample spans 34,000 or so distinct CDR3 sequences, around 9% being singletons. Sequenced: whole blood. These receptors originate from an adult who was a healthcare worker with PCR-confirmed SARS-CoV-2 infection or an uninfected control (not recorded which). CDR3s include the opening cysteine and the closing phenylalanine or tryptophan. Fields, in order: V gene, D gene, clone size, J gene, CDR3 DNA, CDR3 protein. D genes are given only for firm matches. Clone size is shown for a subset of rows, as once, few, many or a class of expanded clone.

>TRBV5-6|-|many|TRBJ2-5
TGTGCCAGCAGCTTCGTTGCTCAATTAGGCGGGGTAGGAGAGACCCAGTACTTC
CASSFVAQLGGVGETQYF
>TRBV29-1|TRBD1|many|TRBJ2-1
TGCAGCGTTGGTCACCAATTAATGTGGGACAGTCCCTCCCATGAGCAGTTCTTC
CSVGHQLMWDSPSHEQFF
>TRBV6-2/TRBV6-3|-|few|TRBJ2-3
TGTGCCAGCAGTAAACCTCGGACTACCTCCACAGATACGCAGTATTTT
CASSKPRTTSTDTQYF
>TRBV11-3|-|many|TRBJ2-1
TGTGCCAGCAGCTTAGGGGGGCAGGGTAGGGATGAGCAGTTCTTC
CASSLGGQGRDEQFF
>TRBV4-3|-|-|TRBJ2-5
TGCGCCAGCGGCCCCGTGGCGAGGCAGGGTGAGACCCAGTACTTC
CASGPVARQGETQYF
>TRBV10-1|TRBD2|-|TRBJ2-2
TGCGCCAGCAGAGGGGGCAGCGGGGGGTCGAACACCGGGGAGCTGTTTTTT
CASRGGSGGSNTGELFF
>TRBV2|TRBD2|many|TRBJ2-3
TGTGCCAGCAGTGAAGTAGCGGGACGCACAGATACGCAGTATTTT
CASSEVAGRTDTQYF
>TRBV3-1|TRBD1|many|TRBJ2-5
TGTGCCAGCAGCCCCCGGGACAGGGAAGAGACCCAGTACTTC
CASSPRDREETQYF
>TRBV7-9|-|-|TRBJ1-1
TGTGCCAGCAGCTTAGATTACAGGAACACTGAAGCTTTCTTT
CASSLDYRNTEAFF
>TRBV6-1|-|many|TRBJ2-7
TGTGCCAGCAGTGAGTGGCAGGGTATCGACGAGCAGTACTTC
CASSEWQGIDEQYF
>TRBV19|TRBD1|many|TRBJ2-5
TGTGCCAGTAGTCCCAGGACAGGGGGGTTAAAGACCCAGTACTTC
CASSPRTGGLKTQYF
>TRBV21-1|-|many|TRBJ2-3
TGTGCCAGCATCCCAGGGAAGGCTAGCACAGATACGCAGTATTTT
CASIPGKASTDTQYF
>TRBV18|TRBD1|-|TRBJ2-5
TGTGCCAGCTCACGAGGGACAGAAGAGACCCAGTACTTC
CASSRGTEETQYF
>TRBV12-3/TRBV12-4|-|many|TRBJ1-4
TGTGCCAGCAGTTTAGGGAGAGGGGAAAAACTGTTTTTT
CASSLGRGEKLFF
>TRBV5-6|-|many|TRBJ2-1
TGTGCCAGCAGCTTGGTCGGACATACCTACAATGAGCAGTTCTTC
CASSLVGHTYNEQFF
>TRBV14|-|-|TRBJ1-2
TGTGCCAGCAGCCCCCCCGGCCCTTATGGCTACACCTTC
CASSPPGPYGYTF
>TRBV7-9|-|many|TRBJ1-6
TGTGCCAGCCGTCCACGGGATCCGACTTCACCCCTCCACTTT
CASRPRDPTSPLHF
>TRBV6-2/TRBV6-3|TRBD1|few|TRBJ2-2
TGTGCCAGCAGTCTCAGGGACAGCTATAACACCGGGGAGCTGTTTTTT
CASSLRDSYNTGELFF
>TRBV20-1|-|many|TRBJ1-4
TGCAGTGGTTCTGAAGGGTTAAATGAAAAACTGTTTTTT
CSGSEGLNEKLFF
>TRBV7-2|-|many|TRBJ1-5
TGTGCCAGCAGCTTACAAGGGAATACCAATCAGCCCCAGCATTTT
CASSLQGNTNQPQHF
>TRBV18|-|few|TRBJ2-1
TGTGCCAGCTCACTTAACGAGCAGTTCTTC
CASSLNEQFF
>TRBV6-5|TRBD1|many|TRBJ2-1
TGTGCCAGCAGTTGGCGGGACAGGGGTTACAATGAGCAGTTCTTC
CASSWRDRGYNEQFF
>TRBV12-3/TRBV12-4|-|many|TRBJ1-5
TGTGCCAGTAATGAGGTAGTGAGCAATCAGCCCCAGCATTTT
CASNEVVSNQPQHF
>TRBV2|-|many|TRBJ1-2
TGTGCCAGCAGTGAGACCGATTATGGCTACACCTTC
CASSETDYGYTF
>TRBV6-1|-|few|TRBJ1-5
TGTGCCAGCTCGGATGGACATAGCAATCAGCCCCAGCATTTT
CASSDGHSNQPQHF
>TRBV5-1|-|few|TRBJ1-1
TGCGCCAGCAGCTCGTGGGGGCAGTTGAACACTGAAGCTTTCTTT
CASSSWGQLNTEAFF
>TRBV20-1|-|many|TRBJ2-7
TGCAGTGCTAGCGGACCGATAAACTCCTACGAGCAGTACTTC
CSASGPINSYEQYF
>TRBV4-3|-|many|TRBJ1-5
TGCGCCAGCAGCCAAGATACGGGTAGCAATCAGCCCCAGCATTTT
CASSQDTGSNQPQHF
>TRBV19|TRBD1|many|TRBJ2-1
TGTGCCAGTAGTATAATCCGAGACAGGGGTCACAATGAGCAGTTCTTC
CASSIIRDRGHNEQFF
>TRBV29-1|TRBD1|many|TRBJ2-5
TGCAGCGTTGTCCGGACAGGGAAAGAGACCCAGTACTTC
CSVVRTGKETQYF
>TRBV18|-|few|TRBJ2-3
TGTGCCAGCTCCTGGAAAGATACGCAGTATTTT
CASSWKDTQYF
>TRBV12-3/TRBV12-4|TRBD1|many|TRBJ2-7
TGTGCCAGCAGTTTACAGCCAGGGGGCCCCTACGAGCAGTACTTC
CASSLQPGGPYEQYF
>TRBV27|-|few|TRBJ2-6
TGTGCCAGCAGCCCCCAGTTGGGCGCTGGGGCCAACGTCCTGACTTTC
CASSPQLGAGANVLTF
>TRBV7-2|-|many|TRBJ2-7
TGTGCCAGCAGCCCCGACAGGAGCTCCTACGAGCAGTACTTC
CASSPDRSSYEQYF
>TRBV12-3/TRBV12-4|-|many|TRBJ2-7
TGTGCCAGCAGTCCTATTCCCGGCGAGCAGTACTTC
CASSPIPGEQYF
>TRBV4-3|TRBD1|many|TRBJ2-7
TGCGCCAGCAGCCAAGATGGGACAGGGTCCTCCTACGAGCAGTACTTC
CASSQDGTGSSYEQYF
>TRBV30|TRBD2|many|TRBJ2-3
TGTGCCTGGAGCCTTAGTAGCGGGCGTGGCACAGATACGCAGTATTTT
CAWSLSSGRGTDTQYF
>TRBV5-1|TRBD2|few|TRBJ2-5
TGCGCCAGCAGAATGCCGGGACTAGCGGGGCGAGAGACCCAGTACTTC
CASRMPGLAGRETQYF
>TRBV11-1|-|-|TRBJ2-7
TGTGCCAGCAGCGCAGACCCGAAGGGTTACGAGCAGTACTTC
CASSADPKGYEQYF
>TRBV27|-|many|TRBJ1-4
TGTGCCAGCAGTAGGGGGAAGTCCCTCGGCCAAAAACTGTTTTTT
CASSRGKSLGQKLFF
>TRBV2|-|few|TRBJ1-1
TGTGCCAGCAGAGCCAGGGCAGGGAACACTGAAGCTTTCTTT
CASRARAGNTEAFF
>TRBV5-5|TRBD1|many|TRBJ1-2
TGTGCCAGCAGCCTAGGACAGGCCGGGGGCTACACCTTC
CASSLGQAGGYTF
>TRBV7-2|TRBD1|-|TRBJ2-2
TGTGCCAGCAGCTTATCTCCGGGACAGGCGAACACCGGGGAGCTGTTTTTT
CASSLSPGQANTGELFF
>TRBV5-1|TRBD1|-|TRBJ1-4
TGCGCCAGCAGCTTGCAGCGGGACAGTAATGAAAAACTGTTTTTT
CASSLQRDSNEKLFF
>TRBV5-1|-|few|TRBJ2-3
TGCGCCAGCAGCTTCGAGGCGCGAGGCACAGATACGCAGTATTTT
CASSFEARGTDTQYF
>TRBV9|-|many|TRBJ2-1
TGTGCCAGCAGGGGAGGCGGCAATGAGCAGTTCTTC
CASRGGGNEQFF
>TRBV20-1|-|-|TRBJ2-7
TGCAGTGCTGTCCGGGACTCCGCCTACGAGCAGTACTTC
CSAVRDSAYEQYF
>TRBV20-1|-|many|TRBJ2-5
TGCAGTGCTCTCCGGAGGCAGGGAGGAGAGACCCAGTACTTC
CSALRRQGGETQYF
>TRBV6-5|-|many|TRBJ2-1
TGTGCCAGCAGTTACTCGAGGGTGGGTAGCGCTGGCTCAAACAGGGAGCAGTTCTTC
CASSYSRVGSAGSNREQFF
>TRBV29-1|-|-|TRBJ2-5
TGCAGCGCCAGGGGGGACCGGGAGACCCAGTACTTC
CSARGDRETQYF
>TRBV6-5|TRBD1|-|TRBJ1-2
TGTGCCAGCAGACTCAGGGGGCTTAGTGGCTACACCTTC
CASRLRGLSGYTF
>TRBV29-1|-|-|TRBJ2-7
TGCAGCGTTGAAGATCCTGGGGGCAGCTCCTACGAGCAGTACTTC
CSVEDPGGSSYEQYF
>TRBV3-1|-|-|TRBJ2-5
TGTGTCAGCAGCCAAGATCCCGAGACCCAGTACTTC
CVSSQDPETQYF